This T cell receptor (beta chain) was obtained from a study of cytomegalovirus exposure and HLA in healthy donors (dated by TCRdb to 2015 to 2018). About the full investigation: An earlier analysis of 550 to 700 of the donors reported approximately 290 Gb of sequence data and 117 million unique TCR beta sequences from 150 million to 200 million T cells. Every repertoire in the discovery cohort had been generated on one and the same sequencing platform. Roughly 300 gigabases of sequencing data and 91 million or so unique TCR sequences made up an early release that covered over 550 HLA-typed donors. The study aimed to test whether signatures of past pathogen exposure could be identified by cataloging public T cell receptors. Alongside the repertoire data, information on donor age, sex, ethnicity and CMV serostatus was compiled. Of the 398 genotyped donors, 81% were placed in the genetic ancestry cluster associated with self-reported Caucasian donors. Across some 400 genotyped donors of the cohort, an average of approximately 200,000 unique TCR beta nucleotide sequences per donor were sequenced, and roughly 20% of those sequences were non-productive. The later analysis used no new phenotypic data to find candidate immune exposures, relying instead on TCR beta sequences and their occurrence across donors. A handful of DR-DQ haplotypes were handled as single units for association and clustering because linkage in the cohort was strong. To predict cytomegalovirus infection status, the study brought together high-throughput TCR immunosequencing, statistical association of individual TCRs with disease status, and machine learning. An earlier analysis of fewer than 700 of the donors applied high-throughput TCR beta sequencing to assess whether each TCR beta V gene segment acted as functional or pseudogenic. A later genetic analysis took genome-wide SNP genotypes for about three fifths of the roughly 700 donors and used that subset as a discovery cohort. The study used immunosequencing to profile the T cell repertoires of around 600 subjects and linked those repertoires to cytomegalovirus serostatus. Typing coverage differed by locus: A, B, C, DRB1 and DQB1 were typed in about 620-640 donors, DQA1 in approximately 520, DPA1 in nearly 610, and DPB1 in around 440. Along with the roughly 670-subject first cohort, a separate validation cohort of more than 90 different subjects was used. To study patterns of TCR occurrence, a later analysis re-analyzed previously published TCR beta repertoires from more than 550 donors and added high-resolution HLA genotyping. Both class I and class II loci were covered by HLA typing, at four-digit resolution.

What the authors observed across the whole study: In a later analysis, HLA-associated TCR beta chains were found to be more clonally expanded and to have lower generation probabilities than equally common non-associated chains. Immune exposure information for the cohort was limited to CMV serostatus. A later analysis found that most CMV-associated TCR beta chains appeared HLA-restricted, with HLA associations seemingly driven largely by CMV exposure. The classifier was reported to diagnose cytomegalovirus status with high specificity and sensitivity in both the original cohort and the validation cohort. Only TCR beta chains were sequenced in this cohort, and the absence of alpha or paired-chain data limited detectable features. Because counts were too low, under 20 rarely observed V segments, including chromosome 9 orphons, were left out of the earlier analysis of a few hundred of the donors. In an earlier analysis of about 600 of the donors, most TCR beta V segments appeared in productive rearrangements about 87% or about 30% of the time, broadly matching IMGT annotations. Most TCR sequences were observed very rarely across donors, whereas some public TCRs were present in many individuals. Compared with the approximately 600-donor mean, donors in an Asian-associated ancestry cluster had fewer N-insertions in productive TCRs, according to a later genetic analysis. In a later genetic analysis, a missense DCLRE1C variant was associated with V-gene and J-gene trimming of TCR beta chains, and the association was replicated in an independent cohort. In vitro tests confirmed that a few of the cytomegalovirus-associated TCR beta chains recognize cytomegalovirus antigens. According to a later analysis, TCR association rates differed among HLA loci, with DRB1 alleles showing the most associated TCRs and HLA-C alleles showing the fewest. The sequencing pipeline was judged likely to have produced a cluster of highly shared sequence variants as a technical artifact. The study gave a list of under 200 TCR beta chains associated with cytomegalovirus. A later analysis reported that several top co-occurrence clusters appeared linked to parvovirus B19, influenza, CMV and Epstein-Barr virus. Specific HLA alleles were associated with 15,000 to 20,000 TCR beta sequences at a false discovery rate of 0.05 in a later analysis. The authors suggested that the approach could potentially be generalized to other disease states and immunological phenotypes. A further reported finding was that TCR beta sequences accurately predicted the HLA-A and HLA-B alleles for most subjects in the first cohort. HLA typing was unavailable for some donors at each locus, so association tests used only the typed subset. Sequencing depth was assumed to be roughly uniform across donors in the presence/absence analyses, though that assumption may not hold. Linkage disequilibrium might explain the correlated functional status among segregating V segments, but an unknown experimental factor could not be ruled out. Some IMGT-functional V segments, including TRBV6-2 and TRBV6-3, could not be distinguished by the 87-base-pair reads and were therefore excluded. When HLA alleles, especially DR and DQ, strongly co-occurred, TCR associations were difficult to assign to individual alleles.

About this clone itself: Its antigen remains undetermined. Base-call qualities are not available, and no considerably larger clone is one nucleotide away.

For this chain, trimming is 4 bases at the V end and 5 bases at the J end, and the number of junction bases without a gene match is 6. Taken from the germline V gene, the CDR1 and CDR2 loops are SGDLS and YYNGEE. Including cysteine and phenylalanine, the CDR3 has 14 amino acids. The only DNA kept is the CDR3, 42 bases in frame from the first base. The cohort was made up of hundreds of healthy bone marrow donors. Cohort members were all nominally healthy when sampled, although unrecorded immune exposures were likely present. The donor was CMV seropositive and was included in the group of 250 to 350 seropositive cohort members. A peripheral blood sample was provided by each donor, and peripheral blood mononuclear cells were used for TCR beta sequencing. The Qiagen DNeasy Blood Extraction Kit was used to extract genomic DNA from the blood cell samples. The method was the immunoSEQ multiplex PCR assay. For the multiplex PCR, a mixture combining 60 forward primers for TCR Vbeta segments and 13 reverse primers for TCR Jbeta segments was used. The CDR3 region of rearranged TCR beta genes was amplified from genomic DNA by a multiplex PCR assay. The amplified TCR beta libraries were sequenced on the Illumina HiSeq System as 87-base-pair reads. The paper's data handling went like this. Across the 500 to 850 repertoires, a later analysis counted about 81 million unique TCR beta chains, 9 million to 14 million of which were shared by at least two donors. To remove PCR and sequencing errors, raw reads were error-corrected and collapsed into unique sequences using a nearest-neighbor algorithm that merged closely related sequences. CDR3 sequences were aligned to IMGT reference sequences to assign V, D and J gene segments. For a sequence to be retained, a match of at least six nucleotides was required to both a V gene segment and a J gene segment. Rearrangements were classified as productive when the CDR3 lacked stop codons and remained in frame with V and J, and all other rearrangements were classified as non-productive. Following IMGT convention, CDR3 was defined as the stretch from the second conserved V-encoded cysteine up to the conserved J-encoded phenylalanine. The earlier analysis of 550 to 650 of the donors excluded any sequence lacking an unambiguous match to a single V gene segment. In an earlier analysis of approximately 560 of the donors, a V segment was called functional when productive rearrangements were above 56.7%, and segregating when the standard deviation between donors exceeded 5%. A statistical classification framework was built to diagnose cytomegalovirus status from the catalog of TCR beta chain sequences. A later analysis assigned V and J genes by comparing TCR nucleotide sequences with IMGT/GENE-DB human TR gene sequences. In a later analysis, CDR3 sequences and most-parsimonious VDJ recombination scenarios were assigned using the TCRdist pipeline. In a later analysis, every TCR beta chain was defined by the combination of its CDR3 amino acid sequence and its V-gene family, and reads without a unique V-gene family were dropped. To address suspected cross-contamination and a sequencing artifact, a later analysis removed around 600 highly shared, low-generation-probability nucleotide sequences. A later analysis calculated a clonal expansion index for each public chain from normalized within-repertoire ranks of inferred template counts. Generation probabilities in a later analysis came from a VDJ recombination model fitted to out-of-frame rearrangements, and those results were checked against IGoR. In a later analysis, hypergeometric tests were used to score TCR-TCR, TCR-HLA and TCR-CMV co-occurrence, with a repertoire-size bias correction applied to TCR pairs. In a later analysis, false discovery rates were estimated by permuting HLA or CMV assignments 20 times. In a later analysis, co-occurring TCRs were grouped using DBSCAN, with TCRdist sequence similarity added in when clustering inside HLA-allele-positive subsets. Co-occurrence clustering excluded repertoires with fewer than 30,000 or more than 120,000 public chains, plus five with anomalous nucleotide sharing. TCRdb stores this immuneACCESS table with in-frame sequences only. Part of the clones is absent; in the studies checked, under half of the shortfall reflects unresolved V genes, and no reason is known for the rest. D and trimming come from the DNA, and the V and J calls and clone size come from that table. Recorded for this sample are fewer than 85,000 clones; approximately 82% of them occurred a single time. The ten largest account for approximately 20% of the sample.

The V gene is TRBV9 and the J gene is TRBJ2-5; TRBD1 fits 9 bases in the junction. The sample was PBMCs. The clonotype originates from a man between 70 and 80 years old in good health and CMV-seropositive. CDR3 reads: CASSLGTGRETQYF. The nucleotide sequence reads TGTGCCAGCAGCCTTGGGACAGGGAGGGAGACCCAGTACTTC.